Listed below are T cell receptor beta chains from one sample, sequenced in a study of blood T cell repertoires in COVID-19. Data came from immunoSEQ multiplex PCR; TCRdb stores just in-frame clones and leaves some out. The sample yields 350,000 to 400,000 clones, 88% seen once. The sequencing input was PBMCs or T cells enriched from blood (not recorded which). The source is a woman aged 18-30 years who had recovered from COVID-19. Each CDR3 is given with its conserved first and last residue. D genes are given only for firm matches. Part of the rows lack a size; the others show once, few, many or a class for expanded clones.

abundance	j_gene	v_gene	d_gene	CDR3aa	CDR3nt
-	TRBJ1-6	TRBV5-4	-	CASSLQQGLVDSPLHF	TGTGCCAGCAGCTTGCAGCAGGGCTTAGTTGATTCACCCCTCCACTTT
-	TRBJ2-7	TRBV28	TRBD1	CASSLLQGAQYF	TGTGCCAGCAGTTTGCTACAGGGGGCGCAGTACTTC
once	TRBJ2-2	TRBV5-4	TRBD2	CASNPGGPGTGELFF	TGTGCCAGCAATCCGGGGGGGCCTGGCACCGGGGAGCTGTTTTTT
-	TRBJ1-2	TRBV24-1	-	CATSDFRGGGYTF	TGTGCCACCAGTGATTTTAGGGGGGGTGGCTACACCTTC
-	TRBJ2-3	TRBV9	TRBD2	CASTPRAGGQGTDTQYF	TGTGCCAGCACTCCCAGAGCGGGGGGGCAGGGCACAGATACGCAGTATTTT
-	TRBJ1-6	TRBV4-3	-	CASSQEWGPGSPLHF	TGCGCCAGCAGCCAAGAATGGGGGCCCGGTTCACCCCTCCACTTT
-	TRBJ2-2	TRBV7-7	-	CASSLTGKGRTGELFF	TGTGCTAGCAGCTTAACGGGAAAAGGCCGGACCGGGGAGCTGTTTTTT
-	TRBJ1-2	TRBV9	TRBD1	CASNTGGNYGYTF	TGTGCCAGCAACACAGGGGGCAACTATGGCTACACCTTC
-	TRBJ2-7	TRBV10-3	-	CAISERLAYEQYF	TGTGCCATCAGTGAGCGGTTAGCGTACGAGCAGTACTTC
-	TRBJ2-3	TRBV11-2	-	CASSLYRVSDTQYF	TGTGCCAGCAGCTTGTACAGGGTTTCGGATACGCAGTATTTT
-	TRBJ2-1	TRBV11-2	TRBD1	CASSFSTGGGEQFF	TGTGCCAGCAGCTTTTCGACAGGGGGCGGTGAGCAGTTCTTC
-	TRBJ1-2	TRBV6-5	TRBD1	CASSYSPTGAGGYTF	TGTGCCAGCAGTTACTCCCCGACAGGGGCAGGTGGCTACACCTTC
-	TRBJ1-2	TRBV3-1/TRBV3-2	-	CASSQGPRSNYGYTF	TGTGCCAGCAGCCAAGGGCCACGATCTAACTATGGCTACACCTTC
-	TRBJ1-2	TRBV6-1	TRBD1	CASSEGTGGFYGYTF	TGTGCCAGCAGTGAAGGGACAGGGGGTTTCTATGGCTACACCTTC
-	TRBJ1-1	TRBV5-1	-	CASTLAGANTEAFF	TGCGCCAGCACCCTAGCAGGGGCGAACACTGAAGCTTTCTTT
-	TRBJ1-3	TRBV5-1	-	CASSLAGLSGNTIYF	TGCGCCAGCAGCTTGGCCGGTCTCTCTGGAAACACCATATATTTT
once	TRBJ1-4	TRBV11-1	-	CASRRTTDEKLFF	TGTGCCAGCAGACGCACGACAGACGAAAAACTGTTTTTT
-	TRBJ2-5	TRBV10-3	TRBD2	CAISDGGEETQYF	TGTGCCATCAGTGACGGGGGGGAAGAGACCCAGTACTTC
-	TRBJ1-4	TRBV4-1	TRBD1	CASSLPTGDSPKLFF	TGCGCCAGCAGCCTCCCGACAGGGGATTCCCCAAAGCTGTTTTTT
-	TRBJ1-6	TRBV7-8	TRBD1	CASSGPGQGPSYNSPLHF	TGTGCCAGCAGCGGCCCGGGACAGGGCCCGTCCTATAATTCACCCCTCCACTTT
-	TRBJ2-2	TRBV7-8	TRBD1	CASSATGGARTGELFF	TGTGCCAGCAGCGCCACAGGGGGCGCACGGACCGGGGAGCTGTTTTTT
many	TRBJ1-1	TRBV4-1	-	CASSQDSVNTEAFF	TGCGCCAGCAGCCAAGATAGTGTGAACACTGAAGCTTTCTTT
-	TRBJ1-2	TRBV9	-	CASSVEPGQYYGYTF	TGTGCCAGCAGCGTAGAACCCGGACAGTACTATGGCTACACCTTC
once	TRBJ1-4	TRBV3-1/TRBV3-2	-	CASSQAGVGNEKLFF	TGTGCCAGCAGCCAAGCGGGGGTGGGTAATGAAAAACTGTTTTTT
-	TRBJ2-5	TRBV2	TRBD1	CASSDVRGETQYF	TGTGCCAGCAGTGATGTCAGGGGGGAGACCCAGTACTTC
-	TRBJ1-2	TRBV4-2	-	CASSLTLLQGTNYGYTF	TGTGCCAGCAGCCTTACTTTGTTACAGGGAACCAACTATGGCTACACCTTC
-	TRBJ1-3	TRBV5-1	TRBD1	CASSHGQGSLSSGNTIYF	TGCGCCAGCAGCCACGGACAGGGTTCCCTAAGCTCTGGAAACACCATATATTTT
-	TRBJ1-5	TRBV7-2	-	CASSLDRVQPQHF	TGTGCCAGCAGCTTAGACAGGGTTCAGCCCCAGCATTTT
-	TRBJ2-3	TRBV19	-	CASSIPGKGTDTQYF	TGTGCCAGTAGTATACCGGGGAAGGGCACAGATACGCAGTATTTT
-	TRBJ1-2	TRBV27	TRBD1	CASSPLGQGLGYTF	TGTGCCAGCAGTCCTCTTGGACAGGGCCTGGGCTACACCTTC
-	TRBJ1-2	TRBV30	-	CAWGPRQDNYGYTF	TGTGCCTGGGGGCCGCGACAGGATAACTATGGCTACACCTTC
once	TRBJ1-2	TRBV4-2	-	CASSQGSTSRPWGYTF	TGTGCCAGCAGCCAAGGATCTACTTCGAGGCCTTGGGGCTACACCTTC
few	TRBJ2-7	TRBV3-1/TRBV3-2	TRBD1	CASSQGTGRVYYEQYF	TGTGCCAGCAGCCAAGGGACAGGTCGGGTGTACTACGAGCAGTACTTC
-	TRBJ2-7	TRBV11-2	TRBD1	CASSLGTGGPHEQYF	TGTGCCAGCAGCTTGGGGACAGGGGGTCCTCACGAGCAGTACTTC